These T cell receptor beta chains were read from a single sample in a study of cytomegalovirus exposure and HLA in healthy donors. Sequencing used immunoSEQ multiplex PCR; TCRdb keeps in-frame clones, though not all of them. The sample lists 100,000 to 150,000 clones, approximately 78% seen once, with approximately 6.5% in the top ten. The material sequenced was PBMCs. The receptors come from a woman aged 40 to 49 in good health and CMV-seronegative. Both conserved end residues are part of each CDR3. D genes are given only for firm matches. Size is omitted from some rows. Given values are once, few, many or a class for expanded clones.

D	size	V	J	DNA	CDR3
.	.	TRBV5-6	TRBJ2-2	TGTGCCAGCAGCATAGTAGGGGGCGGGGAGCTGTTTTTT	CASSIVGGGELFF
.	once	TRBV7-9	TRBJ1-2	TGTTCCAGCACTTCCGGCGGGGTTGGCTACACCTTC	CSSTSGGVGYTF
.	.	TRBV7-9	TRBJ2-6	TGTGCCAGCAGCTTAGCTAGTGGGGCCAACGTCCTGACTTTC	CASSLASGANVLTF
TRBD2	.	TRBV28	TRBJ2-1	TGTGCCAGCATCCAGATGGGGGGGTTCCCTTACAATGAGCAGTTCTTC	CASIQMGGFPYNEQFF
TRBD1	.	TRBV19	TRBJ2-7	TGTGCCGCCGGAGGACAGGGGGCTTGCGAGCAGTACTTC	CAAGGQGACEQYF
TRBD1	.	TRBV7-2	TRBJ1-3	TGTGCCAGCAGCTTATTTGAGGGGGCGGACACCATATATTTT	CASSLFEGADTIYF
.	.	TRBV11-1	TRBJ2-7	TGTGCCAGCAGCTACAGTGGGGCCTCACACTACGAGCAGTACTTC	CASSYSGASHYEQYF
TRBD2	once	TRBV6-1	TRBJ2-1	TGTGCCAGCAGAGATAGCGGGAGGGCACGTGAGCAGTTCTTC	CASRDSGRAREQFF
.	.	TRBV4-1	TRBJ2-7	TGCGCCAGCAGCCAAGGAGGGTTCGGTGTCGAGCAGTACTTC	CASSQGGFGVEQYF
.	.	TRBV5-6	TRBJ1-1	TGTGCCAGCAGCTCCACACTAGGTTCAGGGAACACTGAAGCTTTCTTT	CASSSTLGSGNTEAFF
.	.	TRBV11-2	TRBJ1-3	TGTGCCAGCAGCTCGTATGGAAACACCATATATTTT	CASSSYGNTIYF
TRBD1	.	TRBV5-6	TRBJ2-1	TGTGCCAGCAGTTTGCAGGGGGTCCATGGATCCCAGTTCTTC	CASSLQGVHGSQFF
TRBD2	.	TRBV19	TRBJ2-3	TGTGCCAGTAGGGGAGCGGGAGGGCCACATACGCAGTATTTT	CASRGAGGPHTQYF
TRBD1	.	TRBV2	TRBJ1-4	TGTGCCAGCAGTGAGCGCAGGGGGAGACGGGAAAAACTGTTTTTT	CASSERRGRREKLFF
TRBD2	.	TRBV7-8	TRBJ2-1	TGTGCCAGCAGCTCATGGGGCGGGGGGTACAATGAGCAGTTCTTC	CASSSWGGGYNEQFF
TRBD2	few	TRBV4-1	TRBJ2-7	TGCGCCAGCAGCCTGGAGCGGGGCTACGAGCAGTACTTC	CASSLERGYEQYF
.	.	TRBV28	TRBJ1-5	TGTGCCAGCAGTTTCTATAGCAATCAGCCCCAGCATTTT	CASSFYSNQPQHF
.	once	TRBV19	TRBJ1-5	TGTGCCGGTAGTATGTGGGCCGGGGGAAGCAATCAGCCCCAGCATTTT	CAGSMWAGGSNQPQHF
TRBD2	.	TRBV5-6	TRBJ2-1	TGTGCCAGCAGCTTGGTTGGCGGGAGGGGGCTCGATTCAAATGAGCAGTTCTTC	CASSLVGGRGLDSNEQFF
.	once	TRBV4-1	TRBJ1-5	TGCGCCAGCAGCCAAATCCAGGGGTATCAGCCCCAGCATTTT	CASSQIQGYQPQHF
TRBD1	few	TRBV28	TRBJ1-5	TGTGCCAGCAGTCCCGGACAGGGACGCCAGCCCCAGCATTTT	CASSPGQGRQPQHF
.	once	TRBV5-1	TRBJ2-3	TGCGCCAGCAGCTTGGTTTTGGGCAGGGTCTCAGATACGCAGTATTTT	CASSLVLGRVSDTQYF
TRBD1	.	TRBV6-4	TRBJ1-1	TGTGCCAGCAGTGGGGCAGGGGGCATGGCTTTCTTT	CASSGAGGMAFF
.	.	TRBV4-3	TRBJ2-7	TGCGCCAGCAGCCAAGAACTGGGTTCAGGCTACCAGCAGTACTTC	CASSQELGSGYQQYF
.	once	TRBV2	TRBJ2-3	TGTGCCAGCGGTAGGGGCAGGGGCACAGATACGCAGTATTTT	CASGRGRGTDTQYF
.	few	TRBV7-2	TRBJ1-5	TGTGCCAGCAGCTTAGCTGGAGGGCAGGGCTTGGGGCAGCCCCAGCATTTT	CASSLAGGQGLGQPQHF
TRBD1	.	TRBV9	TRBJ1-4	TGTGCCAGCAGCGCCGAACAGGGGGCAAGGGAAAAACTGTTTTTT	CASSAEQGAREKLFF
TRBD1	.	TRBV7-9	TRBJ1-3	TGTGCCAGCAGCTCGACCCCGTACAGGGGGGGAAACACCATATATTTT	CASSSTPYRGGNTIYF
.	.	TRBV28	TRBJ1-1	TGTGCCAGCAGCCCCGCCCCGGTGCGGGGAGGAACTGAAGCTTTCTTT	CASSPAPVRGGTEAFF
TRBD2	.	TRBV5-1	TRBJ2-3	TGCGCCAGCAGCGAAGCGGGAACTGGCACAGATACGCAGTATTTT	CASSEAGTGTDTQYF
.	few	TRBV28	TRBJ1-2	TGTGCCAGCAGCTCCCCCCTACCGGGAGTCTACACCTTC	CASSSPLPGVYTF
.	.	TRBV18	TRBJ2-6	TGTGCCAGCTCACCACGTCCTCGGTTACAGGCCCTTCGGGCCAACGTCCTGACTTTC	CASSPRPRLQALRANVLTF
.	.	TRBV27	TRBJ1-1	TGTGCCAGCAGTGCGTCAAAGAGGGACACTGAAGCTTTCTTT	CASSASKRDTEAFF
.	.	TRBV11-2	TRBJ1-2	TGTGCCAGCAGCTTAGAACCAGGGCCTTCCTATGGCTACACCTTC	CASSLEPGPSYGYTF
TRBD1	.	TRBV28	TRBJ2-1	TGTGCCAGCAAGGAGAACAGGGGGCTTTACAATGAGCAGTTCTTC	CASKENRGLYNEQFF
TRBD1	.	TRBV11-2	TRBJ2-5	TGTGCCAGCAGGTTTACAGGGGTTTGGGAGCAGTACTTC	CASRFTGVWEQYF
.	few	TRBV27	TRBJ1-2	TGTGCCACCGGACTCAACTATGGCTACACCTTC	CATGLNYGYTF
.	.	TRBV7-2	TRBJ2-7	TGTGCCAGCAGCCCCACCGCAGGGGAGTACGTATTGCAGTACTTC	CASSPTAGEYVLQYF
TRBD1	.	TRBV7-8	TRBJ2-1	TGTGCCAGCAGCTCGACAGGGTATGCTGAGCAGTTCTTC	CASSSTGYAEQFF
TRBD1	.	TRBV6-5	TRBJ1-2	TGTGCCAGCAGGAGACAGGGCCCATCGAGCTATGGCTACACCTTC	CASRRQGPSSYGYTF
.	few	TRBV6-4	TRBJ1-5	TGTGCCAGCAGTGACTTAAAACGTGAGACAGTTTATCAGCCCCAGCATTTT	CASSDLKRETVYQPQHF
.	.	TRBV28	TRBJ2-7	TGTGCCAGCACCGTGGGGGGTAGCGAGACTCCCTACGAGCAGTACTTC	CASTVGGSETPYEQYF
.	.	TRBV20-1	TRBJ2-3	TGCAGTGGCGGGGATACGCAGTATTTT	CSGGDTQYF
.	once	TRBV6-5	TRBJ1-4	TGTGCCAGCAGTTTAGGGATGGGACACGAAAAACTGTTTTTT	CASSLGMGHEKLFF
TRBD1	.	TRBV27	TRBJ2-5	TGTGCCAGCGGTAACAGGGGGTGGGAGACCCAGTACTTC	CASGNRGWETQYF
.	.	TRBV6-5	TRBJ2-2	TGTGCCAGCAGTTTCCTCCGGGGATTCGGGGAGCTGTTTTTT	CASSFLRGFGELFF
.	.	TRBV27	TRBJ2-1	TGTGCCAGCAGTTTATGGGCTAGCCTGGGGAATGAGCAGTTCTTC	CASSLWASLGNEQFF
TRBD1	.	TRBV27	TRBJ2-7	TGTGCCAGCAGTACAGGGGGCTCCTACGAGCAGTACTTC	CASSTGGSYEQYF
.	.	TRBV12-2	TRBJ2-1	TGTGCAAGTCGCCCACAGGGAAGGTGGAATGAGCAGTTCTTC	CASRPQGRWNEQFF
TRBD1	.	TRBV28	TRBJ1-4	TGTGCCAGCAGTCGGGACAGCACAGCAACTAATGAAAAACTGTTTTTT	CASSRDSTATNEKLFF
TRBD2	.	TRBV28	TRBJ2-7	TGTGCCAGCAGCCCTAGCGGGAGGCGGTCCGGGGGGCAGTACTTC	CASSPSGRRSGGQYF
.	.	TRBV5-4	TRBJ2-5	TGTGCCAGCTCCAGCCTAGAGTTCGGGACCCAGTACTTC	CASSSLEFGTQYF
.	.	TRBV9	TRBJ2-7	TGTGCCAGCAGCGTAGTCGGCGGGGACGAGCAGTACTTC	CASSVVGGDEQYF
.	.	TRBV23-1	TRBJ2-1	TGCGCCAGCAGTCAAGTTTGTCAAAATGAGCAGTTCTTC	CASSQVCQNEQFF
.	.	TRBV11-1	TRBJ2-1	TGTGCCAGCAGCCAGGGTCGGAATGAGCAGTTCTTC	CASSQGRNEQFF
.	.	TRBV28	TRBJ1-2	TGTGCCAGCAGTCCAACCTTACAGGGCTACACCTTC	CASSPTLQGYTF
.	.	TRBV14	TRBJ2-5	TGTGCCAGCAGCCAGGGCATCCAAGAGACCCAGTACTTC	CASSQGIQETQYF
TRBD1	.	TRBV7-3	TRBJ2-7	TGTGCCAGCAGCTTACCTGGATTCGGGACAGGAATCTCCTACGAGCAGTACTTC	CASSLPGFGTGISYEQYF